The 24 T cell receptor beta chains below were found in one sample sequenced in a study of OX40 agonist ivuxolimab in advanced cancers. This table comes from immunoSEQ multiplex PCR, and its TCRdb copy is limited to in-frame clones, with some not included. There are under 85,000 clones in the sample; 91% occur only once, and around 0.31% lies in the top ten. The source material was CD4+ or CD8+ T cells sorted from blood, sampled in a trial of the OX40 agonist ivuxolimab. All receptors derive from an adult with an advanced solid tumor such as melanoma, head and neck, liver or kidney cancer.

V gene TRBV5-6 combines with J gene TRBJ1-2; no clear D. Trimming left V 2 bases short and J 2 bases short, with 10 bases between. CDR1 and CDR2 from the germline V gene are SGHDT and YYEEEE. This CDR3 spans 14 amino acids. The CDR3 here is CASSLTGLNYGYTF. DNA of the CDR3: TGTGCCAGCAGCTTAACCGGGCTCAACTATGGCTACACCTTC.

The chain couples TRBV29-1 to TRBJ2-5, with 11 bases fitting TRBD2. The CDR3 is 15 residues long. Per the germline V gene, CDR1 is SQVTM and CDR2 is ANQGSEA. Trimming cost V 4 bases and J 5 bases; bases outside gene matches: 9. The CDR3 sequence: CSVVTSGRGLETQYF. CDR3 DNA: TGCAGCGTTGTAACTAGCGGGAGAGGATTGGAGACCCAGTACTTC.

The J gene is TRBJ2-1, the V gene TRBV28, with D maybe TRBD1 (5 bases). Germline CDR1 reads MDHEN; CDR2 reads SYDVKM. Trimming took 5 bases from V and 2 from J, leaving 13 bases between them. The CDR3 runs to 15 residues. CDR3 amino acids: CASSPHGAAYNEQFF. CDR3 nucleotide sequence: TGTGCCAGCAGTCCCCATGGGGCAGCCTACAATGAGCAGTTCTTC.

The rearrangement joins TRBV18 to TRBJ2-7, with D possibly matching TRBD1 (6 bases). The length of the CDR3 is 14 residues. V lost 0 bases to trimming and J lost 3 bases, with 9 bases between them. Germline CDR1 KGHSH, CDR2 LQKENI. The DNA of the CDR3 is TGTGCCAGCTCACCACCCGGACAGATCTACGAGCAGTACTTC. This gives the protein CASSPPGQIYEQYF.

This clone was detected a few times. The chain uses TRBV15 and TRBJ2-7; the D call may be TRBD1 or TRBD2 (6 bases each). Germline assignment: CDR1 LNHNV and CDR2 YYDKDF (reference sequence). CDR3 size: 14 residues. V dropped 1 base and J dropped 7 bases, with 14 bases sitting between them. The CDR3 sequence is CATSRGGGTQEQYF. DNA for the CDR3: TGTGCCACCAGCAGAGGAGGGGGGACTCAGGAGCAGTACTTC. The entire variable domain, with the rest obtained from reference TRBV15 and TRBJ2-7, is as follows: DAMVIQNPRYQVTQFGKPVTLSCSQTLNHNVMYWYQQKSSQAPKLLFHYYDKDFNNEADTPDNFQSRRPNTSFCFLDIRSPGLGDTAMYLCATSRGGGTQEQYFGPGTRLTVT.

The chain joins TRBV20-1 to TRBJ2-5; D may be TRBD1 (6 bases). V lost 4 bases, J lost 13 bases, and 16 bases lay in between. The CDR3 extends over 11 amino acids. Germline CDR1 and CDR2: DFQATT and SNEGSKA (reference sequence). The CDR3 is CSATPGTIVYF. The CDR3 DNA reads TGCAGTGCTACCCCCGGGACAATCGTGTACTTC.

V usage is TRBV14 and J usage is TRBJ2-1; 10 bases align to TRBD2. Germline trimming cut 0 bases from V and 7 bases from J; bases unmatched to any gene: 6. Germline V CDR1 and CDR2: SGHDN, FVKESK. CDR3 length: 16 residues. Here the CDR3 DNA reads TGTGCCAGCAGCCAAGACCGAGCGGGAGGGAGAAATGAGCAGTTCTTC. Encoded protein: CASSQDRAGGRNEQFF.

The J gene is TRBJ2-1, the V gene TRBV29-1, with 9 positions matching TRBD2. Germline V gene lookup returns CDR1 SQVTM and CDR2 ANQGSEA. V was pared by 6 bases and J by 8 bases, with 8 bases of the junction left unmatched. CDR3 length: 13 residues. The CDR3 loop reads CSVDPGLAHEQFF. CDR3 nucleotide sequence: TGCAGCGTGGATCCGGGACTAGCCCATGAGCAGTTCTTC.

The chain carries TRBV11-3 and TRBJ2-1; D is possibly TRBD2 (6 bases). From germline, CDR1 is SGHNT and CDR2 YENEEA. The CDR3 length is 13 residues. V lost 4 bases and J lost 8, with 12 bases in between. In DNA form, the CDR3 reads TGTGCCAGCAGCTCGACTAGTTTCCATGAGCAGTTCTTC. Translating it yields CASSSTSFHEQFF.

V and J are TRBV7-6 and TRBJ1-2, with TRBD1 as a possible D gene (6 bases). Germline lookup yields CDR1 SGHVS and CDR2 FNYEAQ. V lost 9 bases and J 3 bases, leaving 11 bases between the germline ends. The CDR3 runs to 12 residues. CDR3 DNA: TGTGCCAGTCCCCAGGGGCACTATGGCTACACCTTC. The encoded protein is CASPQGHYGYTF.

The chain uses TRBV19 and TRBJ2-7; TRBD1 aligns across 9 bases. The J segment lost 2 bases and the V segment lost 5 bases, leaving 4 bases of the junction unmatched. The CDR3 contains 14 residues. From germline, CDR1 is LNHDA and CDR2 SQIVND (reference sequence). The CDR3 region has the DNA TGTGCCAGTAGTCGCGGGACAGGGCCCTACGAGCAGTACTTC. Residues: CASSRGTGPYEQYF.

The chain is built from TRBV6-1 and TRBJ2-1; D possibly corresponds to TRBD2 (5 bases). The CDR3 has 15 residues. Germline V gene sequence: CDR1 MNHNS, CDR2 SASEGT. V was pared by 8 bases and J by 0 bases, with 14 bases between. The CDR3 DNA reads TGTGCCAGCCCCGGTGGGAGAAGCTCCTACAATGAGCAGTTCTTC. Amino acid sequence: CASPGGRSSYNEQFF.

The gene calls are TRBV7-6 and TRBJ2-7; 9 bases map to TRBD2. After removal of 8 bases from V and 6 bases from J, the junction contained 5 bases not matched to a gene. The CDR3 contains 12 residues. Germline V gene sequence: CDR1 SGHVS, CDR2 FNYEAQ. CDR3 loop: CASSTSGREQYF. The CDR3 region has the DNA TGTGCCAGCTCGACTAGCGGACGCGAGCAGTACTTC.

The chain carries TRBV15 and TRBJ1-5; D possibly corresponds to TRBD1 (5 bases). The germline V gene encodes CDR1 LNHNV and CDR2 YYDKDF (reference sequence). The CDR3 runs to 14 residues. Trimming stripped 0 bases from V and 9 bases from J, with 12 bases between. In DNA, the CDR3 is TGTGCCACCAGCAGAGACAGGGTAAGCGGGCCCCAGCATTTT. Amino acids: CATSRDRVSGPQHF.

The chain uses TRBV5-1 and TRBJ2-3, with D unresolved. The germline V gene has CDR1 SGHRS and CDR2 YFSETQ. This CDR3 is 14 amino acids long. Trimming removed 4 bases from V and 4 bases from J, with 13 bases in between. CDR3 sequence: CASSQGEWADTQYF. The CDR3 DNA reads TGCGCCAGCAGCCAAGGAGAGTGGGCAGATACGCAGTATTTT.

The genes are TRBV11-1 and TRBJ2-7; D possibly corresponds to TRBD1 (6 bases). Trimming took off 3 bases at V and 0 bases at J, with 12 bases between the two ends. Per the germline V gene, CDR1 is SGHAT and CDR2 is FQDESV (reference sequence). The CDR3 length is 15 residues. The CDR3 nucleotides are TGTGCCAGCAGCTTGGGGGCCGGGAACTCCTACGAGCAGTACTTC. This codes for CASSLGAGNSYEQYF.

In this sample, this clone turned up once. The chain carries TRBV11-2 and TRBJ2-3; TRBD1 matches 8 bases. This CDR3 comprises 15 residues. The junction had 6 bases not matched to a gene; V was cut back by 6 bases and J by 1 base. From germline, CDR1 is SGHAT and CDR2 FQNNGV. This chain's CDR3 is CASSYGQGGTDTQYF. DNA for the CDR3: TGTGCCAGCAGTTACGGACAGGGTGGCACAGATACGCAGTATTTT.

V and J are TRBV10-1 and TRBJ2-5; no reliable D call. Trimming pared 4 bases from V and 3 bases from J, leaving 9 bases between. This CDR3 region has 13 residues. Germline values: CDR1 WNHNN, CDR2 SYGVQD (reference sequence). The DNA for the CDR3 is TGCGCCAGCAGTGCGGTAGGAGAAGAGACCCAGTACTTC. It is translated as CASSAVGEETQYF.

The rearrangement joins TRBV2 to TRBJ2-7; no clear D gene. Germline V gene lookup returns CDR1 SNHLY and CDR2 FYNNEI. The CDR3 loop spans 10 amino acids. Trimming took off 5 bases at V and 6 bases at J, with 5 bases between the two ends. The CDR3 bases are TGTGCCAGCAGTTGGAGCGAGCAGTACTTC. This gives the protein CASSWSEQYF.

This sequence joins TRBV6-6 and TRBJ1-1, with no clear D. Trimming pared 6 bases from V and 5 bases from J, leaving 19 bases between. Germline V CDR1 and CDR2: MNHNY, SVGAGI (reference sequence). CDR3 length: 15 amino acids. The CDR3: CASRPDFELRTEAFF. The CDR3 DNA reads TGTGCCAGCAGGCCGGATTTCGAACTGCGGACTGAAGCTTTCTTT.

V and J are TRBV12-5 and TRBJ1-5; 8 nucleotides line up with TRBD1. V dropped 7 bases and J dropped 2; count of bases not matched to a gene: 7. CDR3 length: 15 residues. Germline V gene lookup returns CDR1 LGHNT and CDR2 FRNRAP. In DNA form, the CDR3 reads TGTGCTAGTGCACCTCAGGGGGCAGGCAATCAGCCCCAGCATTTT. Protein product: CASAPQGAGNQPQHF.

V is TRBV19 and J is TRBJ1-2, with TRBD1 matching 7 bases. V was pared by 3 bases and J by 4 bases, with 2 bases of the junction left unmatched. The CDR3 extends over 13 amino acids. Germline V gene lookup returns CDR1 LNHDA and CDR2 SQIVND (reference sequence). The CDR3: CASSIDRVYGYTF. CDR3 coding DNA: TGTGCCAGTAGTATCGACAGGGTCTATGGCTACACCTTC.

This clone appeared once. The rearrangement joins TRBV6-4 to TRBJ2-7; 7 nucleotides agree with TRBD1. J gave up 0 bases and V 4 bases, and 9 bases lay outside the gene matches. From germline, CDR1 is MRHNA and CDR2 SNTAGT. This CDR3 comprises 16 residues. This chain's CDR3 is CASSGTGRTISYEQYF. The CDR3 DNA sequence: TGTGCCAGCAGTGGGACAGGAAGGACGATCTCCTACGAGCAGTACTTC.

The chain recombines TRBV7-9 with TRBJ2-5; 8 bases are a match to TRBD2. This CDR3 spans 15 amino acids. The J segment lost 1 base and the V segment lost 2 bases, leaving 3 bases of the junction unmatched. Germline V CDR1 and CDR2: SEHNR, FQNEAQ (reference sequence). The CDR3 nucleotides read TGTGCCAGCAGCTTATCGGGGGGGCTCCAAGAGACCCAGTACTTC. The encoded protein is CASSLSGGLQETQYF.